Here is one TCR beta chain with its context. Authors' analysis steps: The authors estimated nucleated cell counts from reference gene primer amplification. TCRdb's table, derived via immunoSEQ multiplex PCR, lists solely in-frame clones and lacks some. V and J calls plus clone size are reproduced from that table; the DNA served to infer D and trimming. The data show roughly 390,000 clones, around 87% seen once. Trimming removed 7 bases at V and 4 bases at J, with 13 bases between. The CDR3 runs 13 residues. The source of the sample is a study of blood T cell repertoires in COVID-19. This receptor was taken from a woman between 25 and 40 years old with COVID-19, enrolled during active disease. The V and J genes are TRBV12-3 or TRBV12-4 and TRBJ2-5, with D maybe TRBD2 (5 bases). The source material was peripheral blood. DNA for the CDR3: TGTGCCAGCAACACACGGGGTGGAGAGACCCAGTACTTC. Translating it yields CASNTRGGETQYF.